The source of this T cell receptor (beta chain) is a study of tumor-infiltrating lymphocytes in primary liver carcinoma. Blood RNA was derived from unsorted whole blood, and germline DNA was extracted too. Broader study findings: Bulk unsorted samples prevented comparison of CD4+ and CD8+ repertoires.

Germline CDR1 is SGHAT and CDR2 is FQNNGV. This CDR3 is 13 amino acids long. Researchers generated TCR beta cDNA from roughly 500 ng of total RNA, relying on a constant-region primer. Slightly modified ARM-PCR with three nested multiplex PCR rounds yielded TCR beta libraries. Primers for the first two PCR rounds were TRBV1-TRBV30 forward primers and a C-beta reverse primer (roughly 10 cycles per round). One entry per CDR3 protein, called by TCRdb with MiXCR from the multiplex PCR reads. The table records 300,000 to 400,000 distinct CDR3 sequences, about two thirds of them present only once. This clonotype was observed a single time. Its antigen remains unknown. At one end, the junction sequence differs from germline, possibly due to a read error.

The chain employs TRBV11-2 and TRBJ2-1; TRBD1 or TRBD2 may be the D gene (5 bases each). This TCR came from a middle-aged man with primary liver carcinoma and hepatitis B virus infection. The sequenced sample consisted of peripheral blood. CDR3 residues: CASSSLEGTKSLF. The CDR3 region has the DNA TGTGCCAGCAGCTCCCTAGAGGGGACCAAGTCGCTCTTC.